The clone carrying this TCR beta chain was seen more than once but under ten times. The antigen remains undetermined. This sample was included in a study of shared clonotypes between healthy human individuals. Trimming pared 2 bases from V and 7 bases from J, leaving 18 bases between. From germline, CDR1 is KGHSH and CDR2 LQKENI. CDR3 size: 16 residues. The method was immunoSEQ multiplex PCR; TCRdb's version includes in-frame clones alone and lacks a portion of them. The repertoire consists of fewer than 400,000 clones, with approximately 74% occurring once and the leading ten covering about 9.4%. Overall study results and limits: Estimated richness was generally greater in naive than memory subsets. Investigators collected only blood, and repertoires in tissues likely differ.

The chain is built from TRBV18 and TRBJ2-1; D is possibly TRBD2 (6 bases). This receptor was obtained from a young man in good health. Specimen: memory CD4+ T cells sorted from blood. Stated subset: CD45RA-negative fraction. CDR3 nucleotides: TGTGCCAGCTCACCAACTACTAGCTACTTGGGGAATGAGCAGTTCTTC. It translates to CASSPTTSYLGNEQFF.